The source of this TCR beta chain is a study of shared clonotypes between healthy human individuals. The assay was run at deep level. The protocol was immunoSEQ multiplex PCR, while the TCRdb copy is restricted to in-frame clones and leaves out a portion. The sample consists of about 470,000 clones, roughly 83% of them appearing once. Donors were healthy HIV-negative adults without recent acute infections or vaccinations. The CDR3 runs to 11 residues. The V and J ends lost 10 bases and 2 bases respectively, with 6 bases between them. Per germline, CDR1 MDHEN and CDR2 SYDVKM. J is TRBJ1-3 and V is TRBV28, with D hard to call. This TCR came from a woman aged 40-49 years in good health. Some clones in this sample may be carry-over from other donors' samples. Material: PBMCs. CDR3 nucleotide sequence: TGTGCCACCGGGGCTGGAAACACCATATATTTT. Its protein product is CATGAGNTIYF.